These 27 T cell receptor beta chains were sequenced from one sample in a study of T cells in Graves' hyperthyroidism and ophthalmopathy. Amplification of TCR beta CDR3 regions used RNA as the template. The HTBI primer set drove a first-round RT-PCR of the TCR CDR3. TCRdb re-analysed the multiplex PCR reads in MiXCR, keeping a single row per CDR3 protein. Altogether about 640,000 distinct CDR3 sequences are present, less than 25% being singletons, with the ten largest covering 34%. Sample: blood. These receptors came from a man aged 25-45 years with Graves' ophthalmopathy.

This clonotype was seen repeatedly, ten times or more. This sequence joins TRBV7-2 and TRBJ2-2; no clear D gene. The germline V gene has CDR1 SGHTA and CDR2 FQGNSA. V was clipped by 5 bases and J by 0 bases, with 10 bases between them. The length of the CDR3 is 15 residues. This chain's CDR3 is CASSQSFANTGELFF. The DNA of the CDR3 is TGTGCCAGCAGCCAGTCCTTCGCGAACACCGGGGAGCTGTTTTTT.

The chain carries TRBV4-1 and TRBJ2-1, with TRBD2 identical over 7 bases. CDR3 length equals 18 residues. The germline V gene encodes CDR1 MGHRA and CDR2 YSYEKL. V shed 4 bases, J shed 0 bases, and the junction held 12 bases outside the gene matches. The CDR3 DNA reads as TGCGCCAGCAGCCCCGGCATACTAGCGAAGAGCTCCTACAATGAGCAGTTCTTC. Protein sequence: CASSPGILAKSSYNEQFF.

The chain employs TRBV5-6 and TRBJ2-7, with D maybe TRBD2 (5 bases). The CDR3 is 13 residues long. Germline assignment: CDR1 SGHDT and CDR2 YYEEEE. V was shortened by 4 bases and J by 3 bases, with 11 bases between the two germline ends. CDR3 sequence: CASSPDGDYEQYF. The CDR3 DNA reads TGTGCCAGCAGCCCCGACGGGGACTACGAGCAGTACTTC.

This clonotype occurred a few times. V gene TRBV12-3 or TRBV12-4 combines with J gene TRBJ2-2, with a possible D match to TRBD1 (5 bases). Trimming took off 3 bases at V and 4 bases at J, with 9 bases between the two ends. This CDR3 region has 14 residues. The CDR3 DNA reads TGTGCCAGCAGTTTTATGGACACCACCGGGGAGCTGTTTTTT. Its translation is CASSFMDTTGELFF.

This clonotype was counted only a few times. This chain connects TRBV6-2 or TRBV6-3 to TRBJ1-2, with D possibly being TRBD1 (6 bases). The CDR3 covers 14 residues. Germline V lookup: CDR1 MNHEY, CDR2 SVGEGT. The germline V and J ends were trimmed by 0 bases and 2 bases, with 7 bases remaining between them. In nucleotides, the CDR3 is TGTGCCAGCAGTTACTCCCAGGGGAACTATGGCTACACCTTC. Translated: CASSYSQGNYGYTF.

On this clonotype itself: A read error may be the cause here, since a much bigger clone is one base away. The V gene is TRBV12-3 or TRBV12-4, the J gene TRBJ1-1; D call uncertain. This CDR3 region has 14 residues. The CDR3 sequence is CASSPAPQISEALF. Written as DNA, the CDR3 is TGTGCCAGCAGCCCGGCCCCGCAAATCTCTGAAGCTCTCTTT.

This clonotype was recorded many times. The chain has TRBV28 and TRBJ1-1; TRBD1 matches at 7 bases. The V gene end was trimmed by 2 bases and the J gene end by 3 bases; junction bases not matched to a gene: 3. This CDR3 spans 14 amino acids. Germline CDR1 MDHEN, CDR2 SYDVKM. The CDR3 is CASSLPDRDTEAFF. The CDR3 DNA follows: TGTGCCAGCAGTTTACCTGACAGGGACACTGAAGCTTTCTTT.

There are many counts of this clonotype. The chain recombines TRBV28 with TRBJ2-3; TRBD2 matches 8 bases. CDR1 is MDHEN, CDR2 SYDVKM, per germline. V lost 6 bases and J lost 1; bases outside the gene matches: 6. The CDR3 totals 15 residues. The CDR3 bases are TGTGCCAGCAGGTCTACTAGCGGACGCACAGATACGCAGTATTTT. This translates into CASRSTSGRTDTQYF.

There are many counts of this clonotype. This chain connects TRBV20-1 to TRBJ1-1; 9 bases match TRBD1. J gave up 4 bases and V 5 bases, and 17 bases lay outside the gene matches. This CDR3 spans 17 amino acids. The germline V gene encodes CDR1 DFQATT and CDR2 SNEGSKA (reference sequence). This CDR3 reads CSAPRRTGAVFRTEAFF. As DNA, the CDR3 is TGCAGTGCTCCAAGGCGGACAGGGGCTGTATTCCGCACTGAAGCTTTCTTT.

There are a few counts of this clonotype. The genes are TRBV4-2 and TRBJ2-7; D may be TRBD1 (5 bases). V lost 1 base to trimming and J lost 3 bases, with 7 bases between them. Germline CDR1 LGHNA, CDR2 YNFKEQ. The CDR3 totals 13 residues. CDR3 sequence: CASSQVQGYEQYF. CDR3 in DNA: TGTGCCAGCAGCCAAGTCCAGGGCTACGAGCAGTACTTC.

This clonotype has a handful of counts. The CDR3 protein is CSVELGGTGGYEQYF. DNA of the CDR3: TGCAGCGTTGAATTAGGGGGGACAGGGGGCTACGAGCAGTACTTC. The chain joins TRBV29-1 to TRBJ2-7, with 11 bases identical to TRBD1. From germline, CDR1 is SQVTM and CDR2 ANQGSEA. The CDR3 contains 15 residues. After removal of 2 bases from V and 3 bases from J, the junction contained 6 bases not matched to a gene.

This clonotype turned up a few times. The CDR3 DNA reads as TGTGCCAGCAGTGAAGCGCTGACGGTCTATGGCTACACCTTC. Encoded protein: CASSEALTVYGYTF. The chain couples TRBV2 to TRBJ1-2; no clear D gene. From germline, CDR1 is SNHLY and CDR2 FYNNEI. The CDR3 spans 14 residues. Trimming took off 0 bases at V and 4 bases at J, with 9 bases between the two ends. Supplemented by reference TRBV2 and TRBJ1-2, the full variable domain reads EPEVTQTPSHQVTQMGQEVILRCVPISNHLYFYWYRQILGQKVEFLVSFYNNEISEKSEIFDDQFSVERPDGSNFTLKIRSTKLEDSAMYFCASSEALTVYGYTFGSGTRLTVV.

This clonotype was recorded only once. This sequence joins TRBV28 and TRBJ1-2, with 9 bases identical to TRBD1. This CDR3 comprises 15 residues. Germline V CDR1 and CDR2: MDHEN, SYDVKM. V was pared by 6 bases and J by 6 bases, with 11 bases of the junction left unmatched. The CDR3 is CASSWGQGGDHGYTF. CDR3 DNA: TGTGCCAGCAGCTGGGGACAGGGAGGTGACCATGGCTACACCTTC.

This chain joins TRBV20-1 and TRBJ1-1; 7 bases are a match to TRBD1. The CDR3 totals 13 residues. Germline CDR1 is DFQATT and CDR2 is SNEGSKA (reference sequence). The V and J ends lost 0 bases and 7 bases, in that order; junction bases with no gene match: 5. The CDR3: CSARDPRDSEAFF. DNA for the CDR3: TGCAGTGCTAGAGATCCCCGGGACAGTGAAGCTTTCTTT.

A few counts support this clonotype. The rearrangement uses TRBV12-3 or TRBV12-4 and TRBJ2-4; D gene unclear. The CDR3 sequence is 15 residues long. Trimming cost V 7 bases and J 7 bases, with 20 bases left between them. This CDR3 is CASTLSSLNPNIQYF. In DNA, the CDR3 is TGTGCCAGCACCCTTAGCAGTCTCAATCCGAACATTCAGTACTTC.

This clonotype was counted once. The gene calls are TRBV9 and TRBJ2-1; a possible D gene is TRBD2 (6 bases). Trimming removed 3 bases from V and 1 base from J, with 11 bases in between. Germline loops: CDR1 SGDLS, CDR2 YYNGEE. The CDR3 is 15 residues long. The CDR3 DNA reads as TGTGCCAGCAGCGCCTCCGGGACTTCCTACAATGAGCAGTTCTTC. The encoded protein is CASSASGTSYNEQFF.

V gene TRBV18 combines with J gene TRBJ2-1; no clear D gene. Deletions cut 3 bases from V and 2 bases from J, with 11 bases between. Germline V lookup: CDR1 KGHSH, CDR2 LQKENI. There are 15 residues in the CDR3. CDR3 sequence (DNA): TGTGCCAGCTCACCCCGAAGATTCCCCTACAATGAGCAGTTCTTC. Translated, it gives CASSPRRFPYNEQFF. Complete variable domain (other parts from reference TRBV18 and TRBJ2-1): NAGVMQNPRHLVRRRGQEARLRCSPMKGHSHVYWYRQLPEEGLKFMVYLQKENIIDESGMPKERFSAEFPKEGPSILRIQQVVRGDSAAYFCASSPRRFPYNEQFFGPGTRLTVL.

This clonotype was seen only a few times. The rearrangement uses TRBV20-1 and TRBJ2-7, with D unresolved. This CDR3 contains 13 residues. V gave up 0 bases and J gave up 4 bases, with 10 bases separating them. Per germline, CDR1 DFQATT and CDR2 SNEGSKA (reference sequence). The CDR3 protein is CSARESVRYEQYF. CDR3 bases: TGCAGTGCTAGAGAATCGGTCAGGTACGAGCAGTACTTC.

V gene TRBV27 combines with J gene TRBJ2-3; perhaps D is TRBD1 or TRBD2 (5 bases each). V lost 4 bases to trimming and J lost 10 bases, with 24 bases between them. Germline CDR1 and CDR2: MNHEY and SMNVEV (reference sequence). The CDR3 consists of 16 residues. The CDR3 spells CASSWDGAPGVIAQYF. The CDR3 DNA is TGTGCCAGCAGTTGGGACGGGGCTCCTGGGGTGATCGCGCAGTATTTT.

In its sample, this clonotype was seen a few times. J is TRBJ1-1 and V is TRBV5-4; D gene unclear. The CDR3 runs 15 residues. Germline CDR1 is SGHNT and CDR2 is YYREEE (reference sequence). V gave up 1 base and J gave up 4 bases, with 14 bases separating them. CDR3 nucleotide sequence: TGTGCCAGCAGCTTGATTAGGGATATAGGCACTGAAGCTTTCTTT. Protein product: CASSLIRDIGTEAFF.

The rearrangement uses TRBV28 and TRBJ1-1, with D possibly being TRBD1 (5 bases). Germline CDR1 MDHEN, CDR2 SYDVKM. The V and J ends lost 9 bases and 0 bases respectively, with 20 bases between them. The CDR3 totals 16 residues. The CDR3 sequence is CASSTPPDSMNTEAFF. The CDR3 coding sequence is TGTGCCAGTAGTACCCCTCCCGACAGCATGAACACTGAAGCTTTCTTT.

Written as DNA, the CDR3 is TGTGCCAGTAGTATAGCTCCGGGGAGACTAGCGCCCGGGGCCAACGTCCTGACTTTC. As protein: CASSIAPGRLAPGANVLTF. The rearrangement links TRBV19 to TRBJ2-6; 8 nucleotides agree with TRBD2. This CDR3 has 19 amino acids. CDR1 and CDR2 (germline): LNHDA, SQIVND (reference sequence). J lost 4 bases, V lost 1 base, and 12 bases had no gene match.

The chain has TRBV5-1 and TRBJ2-1; TRBD2 agrees at 11 bases. This CDR3 comprises 17 residues. J lost 0 bases, V lost 8 bases, and 10 bases had no gene match. Germline CDR1 and CDR2: SGHRS and YFSETQ. DNA of the CDR3: TGCGCCAGTCACTACTTGACTAGCGGGGCCTCCTACAATGAGCAGTTCTTC. Protein: CASHYLTSGASYNEQFF.

The chain combines TRBV7-9 with TRBJ2-7; possible D gene TRBD2, 5 bases. Germline V gives CDR1 SEHNR, CDR2 FQNEAQ (reference sequence). V dropped 5 bases and J dropped 3 bases, with 17 bases sitting between them. The CDR3 is 15 residues long. CDR3: CASSTPDGEYYEQYF. CDR3 coding DNA: TGTGCCAGCAGCACACCGGACGGGGAATACTACGAGCAGTACTTC.

The rearrangement uses TRBV5-4 and TRBJ2-1; TRBD2 matches 8 bases. This CDR3 is built from 16 residues. Germline V gives CDR1 SGHNT, CDR2 YYREEE (reference sequence). After removal of 0 bases from V and 12 bases from J, the junction contained 14 bases not matched to a gene. CDR3 residues: CASSLAGAGGQDGQFF. As DNA, the CDR3 is TGTGCCAGCAGCTTGGCCGGTGCGGGAGGTCAGGACGGGCAGTTCTTC.

The V and J genes are TRBV27 and TRBJ2-7, with TRBD2 as a possible D gene (6 bases). Germline CDR1 MNHEY, CDR2 SMNVEV (reference sequence). The CDR3 is made up of 14 amino acids. V lost 5 bases, J lost 0 bases, and 11 bases lay in between. CDR3 in DNA: TGTGCCAGCAGTCGGGACTCGAGCTCCTACGAGCAGTACTTC. This codes for CASSRDSSSYEQYF.

This clonotype was seen at least ten times. The chain links TRBV12-3 or TRBV12-4 to TRBJ2-1, with 15 bases matching TRBD2. This CDR3 has 15 amino acids. V shed 6 bases and J 8 bases; nucleotides not matched to a gene: 5. In nucleotides, the CDR3 is TGTGCCAGCAGCCGAGGACTAGCGGGAGGGGATGAGCAGTTCTTC. Amino acid sequence: CASSRGLAGGDEQFF.